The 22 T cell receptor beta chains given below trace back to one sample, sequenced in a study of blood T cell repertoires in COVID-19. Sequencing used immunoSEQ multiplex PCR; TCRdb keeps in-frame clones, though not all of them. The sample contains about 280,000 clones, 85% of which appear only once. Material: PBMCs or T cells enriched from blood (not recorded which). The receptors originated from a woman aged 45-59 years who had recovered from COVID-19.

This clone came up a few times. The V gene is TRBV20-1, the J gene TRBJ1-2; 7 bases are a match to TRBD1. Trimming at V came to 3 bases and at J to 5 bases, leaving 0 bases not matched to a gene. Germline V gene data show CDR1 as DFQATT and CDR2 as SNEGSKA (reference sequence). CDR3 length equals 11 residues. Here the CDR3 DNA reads TGCAGTGCTAGGGGACAGTATGGCTACACCTTC. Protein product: CSARGQYGYTF.

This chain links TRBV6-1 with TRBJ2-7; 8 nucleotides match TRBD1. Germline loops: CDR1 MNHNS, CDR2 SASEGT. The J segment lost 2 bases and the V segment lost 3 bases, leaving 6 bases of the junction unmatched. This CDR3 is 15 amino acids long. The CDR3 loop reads CASSDPGTGPYEQYF. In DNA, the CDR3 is TGTGCCAGCAGTGACCCCGGGACAGGACCCTACGAGCAGTACTTC.

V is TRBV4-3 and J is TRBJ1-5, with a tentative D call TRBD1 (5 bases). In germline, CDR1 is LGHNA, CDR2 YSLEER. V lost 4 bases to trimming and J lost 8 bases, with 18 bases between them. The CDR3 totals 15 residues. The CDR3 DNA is TGCGCCAGCAGCCCCTCGGGAGGGGTCGGGGAGCCCCAGCATTTT. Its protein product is CASSPSGGVGEPQHF.

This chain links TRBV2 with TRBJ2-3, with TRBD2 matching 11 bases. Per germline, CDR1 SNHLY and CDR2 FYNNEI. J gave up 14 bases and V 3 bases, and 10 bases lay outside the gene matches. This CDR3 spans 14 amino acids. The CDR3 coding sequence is TGTGCCAGCAGTGATTCGGTAGCGGGGGGGCGTTTGTATTTT. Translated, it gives CASSDSVAGGRLYF.

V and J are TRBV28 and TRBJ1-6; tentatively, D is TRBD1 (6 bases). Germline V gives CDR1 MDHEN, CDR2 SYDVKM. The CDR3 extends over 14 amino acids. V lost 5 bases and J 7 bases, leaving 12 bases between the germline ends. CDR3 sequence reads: CASSPGQTNSPLHF. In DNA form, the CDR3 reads TGTGCCAGCAGTCCGGGACAAACAAATTCACCCCTCCACTTT.

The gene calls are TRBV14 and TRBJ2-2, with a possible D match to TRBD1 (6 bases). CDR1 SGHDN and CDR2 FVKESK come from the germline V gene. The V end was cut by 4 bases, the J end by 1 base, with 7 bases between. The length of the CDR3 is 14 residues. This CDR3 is CASSPGQNTGELFF. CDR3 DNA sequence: TGTGCCAGCAGCCCGGGACAGAACACCGGGGAGCTGTTTTTT.

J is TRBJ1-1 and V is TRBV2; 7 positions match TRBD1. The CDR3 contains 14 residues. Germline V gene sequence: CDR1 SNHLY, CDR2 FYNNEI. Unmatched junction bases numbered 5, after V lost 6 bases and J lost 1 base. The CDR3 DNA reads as TGTGCCAGCAGGGGGGACAGCGGGAACACTGAAGCTTTCTTT. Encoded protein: CASRGDSGNTEAFF.

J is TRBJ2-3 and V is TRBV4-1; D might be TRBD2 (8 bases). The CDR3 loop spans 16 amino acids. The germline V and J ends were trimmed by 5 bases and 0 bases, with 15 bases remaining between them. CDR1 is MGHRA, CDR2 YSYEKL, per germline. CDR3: CASSYSGTESTDTQYF. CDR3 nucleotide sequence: TGCGCCAGCAGCTATAGCGGGACAGAGAGCACAGATACGCAGTATTTT.

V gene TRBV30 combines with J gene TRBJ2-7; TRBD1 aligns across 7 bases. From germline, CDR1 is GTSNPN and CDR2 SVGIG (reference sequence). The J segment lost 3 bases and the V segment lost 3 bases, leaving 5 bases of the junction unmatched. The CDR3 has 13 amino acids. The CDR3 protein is CAWSTGQNYEQYF. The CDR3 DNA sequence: TGTGCCTGGAGCACGGGACAGAACTACGAGCAGTACTTC.

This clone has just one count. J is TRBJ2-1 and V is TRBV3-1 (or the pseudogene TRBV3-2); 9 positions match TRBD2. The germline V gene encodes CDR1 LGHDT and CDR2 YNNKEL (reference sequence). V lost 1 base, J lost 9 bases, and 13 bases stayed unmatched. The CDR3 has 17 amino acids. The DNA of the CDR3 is TGTGCCAGCAGCCAAGGTTGGACTAGCGCCATAGGGCGTGAGCAGTTCTTC. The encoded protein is CASSQGWTSAIGREQFF.

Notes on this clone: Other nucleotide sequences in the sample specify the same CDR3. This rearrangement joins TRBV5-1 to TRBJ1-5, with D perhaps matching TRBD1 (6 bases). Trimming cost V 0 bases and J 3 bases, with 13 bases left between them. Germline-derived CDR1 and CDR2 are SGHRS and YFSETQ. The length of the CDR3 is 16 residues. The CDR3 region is CASSLVPGDNNQPQHF. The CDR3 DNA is TGCGCCAGCAGCTTGGTCCCAGGGGACAACAATCAGCCCCAGCATTTT.

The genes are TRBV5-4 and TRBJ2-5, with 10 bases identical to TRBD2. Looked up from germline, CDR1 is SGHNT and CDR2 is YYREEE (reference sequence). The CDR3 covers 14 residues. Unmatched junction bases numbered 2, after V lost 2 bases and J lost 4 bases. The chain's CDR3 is CASSFRTSGETQYF. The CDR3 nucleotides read TGTGCCAGCAGCTTTCGGACTAGCGGAGAGACCCAGTACTTC.

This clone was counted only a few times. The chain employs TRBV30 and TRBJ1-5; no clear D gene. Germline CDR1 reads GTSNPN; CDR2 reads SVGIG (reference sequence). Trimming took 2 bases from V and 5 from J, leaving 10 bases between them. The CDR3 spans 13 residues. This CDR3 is CAWSRQLDQPQHF. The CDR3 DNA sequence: TGTGCCTGGAGTAGGCAGCTAGATCAGCCCCAGCATTTT.

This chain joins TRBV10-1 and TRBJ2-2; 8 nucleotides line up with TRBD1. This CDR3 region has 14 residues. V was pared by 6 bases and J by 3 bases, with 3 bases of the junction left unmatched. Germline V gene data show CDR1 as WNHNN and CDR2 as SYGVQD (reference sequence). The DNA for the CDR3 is TGCGCCAGCAGCAGGGGGCGAGACACCGGGGAGCTGTTTTTT. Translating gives CASSRGRDTGELFF.

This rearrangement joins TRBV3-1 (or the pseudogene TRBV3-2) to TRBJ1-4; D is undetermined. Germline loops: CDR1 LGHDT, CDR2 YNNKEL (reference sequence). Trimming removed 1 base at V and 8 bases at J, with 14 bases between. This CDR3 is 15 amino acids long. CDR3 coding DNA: TGTGCCAGCAGCCAAGTCTCTGAGCCCCGAGAAAAACTGTTTTTT. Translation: CASSQVSEPREKLFF.

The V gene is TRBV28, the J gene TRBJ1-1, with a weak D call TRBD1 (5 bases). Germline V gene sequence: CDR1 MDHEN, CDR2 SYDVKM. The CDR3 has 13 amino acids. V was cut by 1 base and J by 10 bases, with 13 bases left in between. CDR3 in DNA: TGTGCCAGCAGTTTATCGGGGGGTCGGCCAGCTTTCTTT. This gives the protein CASSLSGGRPAFF.

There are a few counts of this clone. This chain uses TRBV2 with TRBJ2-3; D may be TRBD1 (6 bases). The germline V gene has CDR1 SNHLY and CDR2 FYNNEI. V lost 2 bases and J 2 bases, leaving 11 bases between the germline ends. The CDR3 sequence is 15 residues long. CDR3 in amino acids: CASSEIGQLTDTQYF. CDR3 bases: TGTGCCAGCAGTGAAATTGGACAGCTCACAGATACGCAGTATTTT.

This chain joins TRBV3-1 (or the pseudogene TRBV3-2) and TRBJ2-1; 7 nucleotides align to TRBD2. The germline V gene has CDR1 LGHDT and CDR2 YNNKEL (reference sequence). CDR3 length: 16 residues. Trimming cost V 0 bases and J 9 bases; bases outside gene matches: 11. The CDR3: CASSQEGAGNPGEQFF. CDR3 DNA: TGTGCCAGCAGCCAAGAAGGAGCGGGAAATCCGGGTGAGCAGTTCTTC.

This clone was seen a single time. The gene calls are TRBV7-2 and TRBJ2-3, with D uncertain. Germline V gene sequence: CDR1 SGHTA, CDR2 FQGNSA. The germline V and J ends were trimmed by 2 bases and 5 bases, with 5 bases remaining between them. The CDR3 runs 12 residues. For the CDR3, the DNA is TGTGCCAGCAGCTTAACGCGAGATACGCAGTATTTT. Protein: CASSLTRDTQYF.

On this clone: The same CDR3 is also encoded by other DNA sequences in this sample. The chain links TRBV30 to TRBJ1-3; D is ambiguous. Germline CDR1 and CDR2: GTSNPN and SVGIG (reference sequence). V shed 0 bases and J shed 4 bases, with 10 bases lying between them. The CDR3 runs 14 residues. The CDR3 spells CAWSVRGSGNTIYF. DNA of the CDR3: TGTGCCTGGAGTGTCAGAGGATCAGGAAACACCATATATTTT.

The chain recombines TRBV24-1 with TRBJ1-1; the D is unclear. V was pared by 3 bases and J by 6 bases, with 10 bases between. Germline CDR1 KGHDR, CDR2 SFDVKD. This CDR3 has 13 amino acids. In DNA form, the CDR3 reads TGTGCCACCAGTGATCCAACCACAGCTGAAGCTTTCTTT. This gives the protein CATSDPTTAEAFF.

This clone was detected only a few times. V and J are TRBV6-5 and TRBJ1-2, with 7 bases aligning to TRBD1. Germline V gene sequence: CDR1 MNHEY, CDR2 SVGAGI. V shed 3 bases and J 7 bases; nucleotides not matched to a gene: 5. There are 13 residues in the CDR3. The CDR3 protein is CASSYTGVGGYTF. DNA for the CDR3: TGTGCCAGCAGTTATACAGGGGTGGGTGGCTACACCTTC.